The source of this T cell receptor (beta chain) is a study of graft-versus-host responses after intestinal transplantation. Whole-study context: Transplantation in recipients was multivisceral, liver-intestinal, or isolated intestinal. Recipients uniformly received anti-thymocyte globulin induction, followed by tacrolimus and steroids for about 3 years.

The V end lost 3 bases, the J end lost 8 bases, and 10 bases lay between the germline ends. The V gene's germline CDR1 is SNHLY and CDR2 FYNNEI. The CDR3 loop spans 12 amino acids. General observations from the study: Declines in HvG clones occurring early post-transplant were associated with peak circulating GvH clone levels.

As regards this clone: No antigen is known for it. The sample has other DNA sequences that encode this CDR3 too.

Intraepithelial plus lamina propria lymphocytes were released by processing graft tissue. Measured with immunoSEQ multiplex PCR; TCRdb has only the in-frame clones, and not every one. Found here are 25,000 to 30,000 clones, around 83% of them singletons; the top ten hold 3%. This chain connects TRBV2 to TRBJ1-2, with D possibly being TRBD1 (5 bases). This TCR derives from a human patient who received an intestinal transplant, so some T cells may come from the graft donor. This specimen consisted of ileum tissue, obtained 98 days after intestinal transplantation. The DNA for the CDR3 is TGTGCCAGCAGTGAGTTCGAGGGGGGCTACACCTTC. Protein product: CASSEFEGGYTF.